This T cell receptor (beta chain) was sequenced in a study of regulatory T cells in long-lasting Graves disease. Study-wide findings and caveats: TRBV28, TRBJ1-2 and TRBJ2-5 were favored in persistent disease.

From germline, CDR1 is KGHSH and CDR2 LQKENI. Trimming removed 4 bases from V and 0 bases from J; junction bases left unmatched: 4. The CDR3 covers 15 residues. Worth noting for this clonotype: The antigen remains unidentified.

The time point here: newly diagnosed GD, antithyroid drugs for less than 3 months. Construction of the TCR library relied on RNA isolated from PBMCs. With iRepertoire HTBI primers and Arm-PCR of CDR3 regions, TCR beta libraries were built. TCRdb re-analysed the multiplex PCR reads in MiXCR, keeping a single row per CDR3 protein. The repertoire holds 440,000 or so distinct CDR3 sequences, 16% seen once, with over 8.5% in the top ten. These data were also reused for a study on T cells in Graves' hyperthyroidism and ophthalmopathy. This second report adds: Most expanded thyroid clonotypes above 0.001 also appeared in blood.

The TCR was taken from a woman aged 25 to 39 with Graves disease. The chain carries TRBV18 and TRBJ1-1, with 8 bases fitting TRBD1. The specimen was peripheral blood mononuclear cells (PBMCs), collected at new diagnosis, from a patient treated with antithyroid drugs. The CDR3 protein is CASSLQTGVNTEAFF. DNA of the CDR3: TGTGCCAGCTCACTTCAGACAGGGGTGAACACTGAAGCTTTCTTT.